This T cell receptor (beta chain) was obtained from a study of T-cell memory formation after mild COVID-19. In its sample, this clonotype was seen many times. Its specificity is unknown. The V gene's germline CDR1 is SQVTM and CDR2 ANQGSEA. This CDR3 comprises 13 residues. Losses at the gene ends were 3 bases for V and 2 bases for J; bases not matched to a gene: 3. Amplification by 5'RACE using constant-segment primers produced TCR alpha and TCR beta cDNA libraries that carried sample barcodes and UMIs. Via MiXCR, TCRdb re-called the 5' RACE reads, giving one row per CDR3 protein. In the table there are nearly 250,000 distinct CDR3 sequences, just over 15% of which are singletons. Whole-study findings and limits: Within pre-infection memory, some responding clones were found, suggesting cross-reactive memory joined.

The clonotype comes from an adult woman who had mild COVID-19 (a few samples of this study predate the infection). Cell type and time point are not known. Sequencing was performed on PBMCs or a T cell subset sorted from them (not recorded which). This chain links TRBV29-1 with TRBJ2-5, with 7 bases matching TRBD2. The DNA for the CDR3 is TGCAGCGTTGATCAGGGACTACAAGAGACCCAGTACTTC. This encodes CSVDQGLQETQYF.